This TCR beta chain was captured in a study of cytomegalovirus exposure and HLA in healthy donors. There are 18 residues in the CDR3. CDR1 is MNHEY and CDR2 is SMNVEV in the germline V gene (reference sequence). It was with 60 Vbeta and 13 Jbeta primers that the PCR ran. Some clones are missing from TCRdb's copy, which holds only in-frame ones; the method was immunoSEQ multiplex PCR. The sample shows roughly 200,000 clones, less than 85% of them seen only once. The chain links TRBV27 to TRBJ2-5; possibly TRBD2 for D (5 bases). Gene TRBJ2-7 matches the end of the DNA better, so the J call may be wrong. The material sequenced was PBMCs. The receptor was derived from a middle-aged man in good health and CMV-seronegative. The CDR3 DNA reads TGTGCCAGCAGTTTAACCCCACCTACTAGTAGGTCGTCCTACGAGCAGTACTTC. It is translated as CASSLTPPTSRSSYEQYF.